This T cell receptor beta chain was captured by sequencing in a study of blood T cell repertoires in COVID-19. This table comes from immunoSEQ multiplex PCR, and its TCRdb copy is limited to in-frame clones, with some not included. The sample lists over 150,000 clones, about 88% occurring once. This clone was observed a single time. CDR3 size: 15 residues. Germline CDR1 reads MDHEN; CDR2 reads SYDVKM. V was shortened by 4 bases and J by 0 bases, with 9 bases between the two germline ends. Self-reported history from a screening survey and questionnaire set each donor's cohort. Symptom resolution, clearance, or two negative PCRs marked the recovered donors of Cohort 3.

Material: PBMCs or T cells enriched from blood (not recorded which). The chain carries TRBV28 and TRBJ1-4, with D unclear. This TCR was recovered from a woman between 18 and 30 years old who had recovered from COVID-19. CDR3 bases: TGTGCCAGCAGTTCCCGGGATGCAACTAATGAAAAACTGTTTTTT. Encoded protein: CASSSRDATNEKLFF.